Each of the 18 T cell receptor beta chains below was sequenced from the same sample in a study of identical twins. TCRdb passed the 5' RACE reads through MiXCR, listing each CDR3 protein once. The table records 200,000 to 300,000 distinct CDR3 sequences, more than 9.5% of them present only once. The sample also formed part of further work on yellow fever vaccine responses in identical twins.

The sample consisted of memory (CD45RO+) T cells sorted from blood. The receptors originated from a woman younger than 35 in good health.

The table lists this clonotype with a few counts. CDR3 protein: CASSLSGLVRETQYF. The CDR3 DNA reads as TGTGCCAGCAGTTTGTCAGGACTAGTGAGAGAGACCCAGTACTTC. V is TRBV27 and J is TRBJ2-5; 7 bases fit TRBD2. The CDR3 consists of 15 residues. CDR1 MNHEY and CDR2 SMNVEV come from the germline V gene (reference sequence). J gave up 4 bases and V 3 bases, and 8 bases lay outside the gene matches.

The chain joins TRBV6-2 or TRBV6-3 to TRBJ2-1; 8 positions agree with TRBD2. J gave up 4 bases and V 6 bases, and 11 bases lay outside the gene matches. Germline V gives CDR1 MNHEY, CDR2 SVGEGT. This CDR3 region has 16 residues. This chain's CDR3 is CASSLAGGTPYNEQFF. CDR3 DNA sequence: TGTGCCAGCAGCCTAGCGGGCGGAACCCCGTACAATGAGCAGTTCTTC.

CDR3 in DNA: TGCGCCAGCAGCTTGCTAGCGGGGGGGCCGGGTGAGCAGTTCTTC. Its protein is CASSLLAGGPGEQFF. The chain links TRBV5-1 to TRBJ2-1, with 12 positions matching TRBD2. The CDR3 extends over 15 amino acids. Germline-derived CDR1 and CDR2 are SGHRS and YFSETQ. With 1 base clipped from V and 9 bases from J, the junction kept 5 bases outside the gene matches.

This clonotype was seen a handful of times. The chain links TRBV20-1 to TRBJ2-4, with D possibly matching TRBD2 (5 bases). The CDR3 has 18 residues. V was shortened by 0 bases and J by 3 bases, with 21 bases between the two germline ends. Germline V lookup: CDR1 DFQATT, CDR2 SNEGSKA (reference sequence). This CDR3 reads CSARDGFSGSGRKNIQYF. CDR3 bases: TGCAGTGCTAGAGACGGGTTTTCCGGAAGCGGACGCAAAAACATTCAGTACTTC.

This clonotype was detected ten times or more. The V and J genes are TRBV21-1 and TRBJ2-1; TRBD1, the table's D call, was not compared with the DNA. TRBV21-1 is labeled a pseudogene. This CDR3 comprises 14 residues. The CDR3 DNA sequence: TGTGCCAGCAGCAAAGAAGCCCCAAACAATGAGCAGTTCTTC. Its translation: CASSKEAPNNEQFF.

In this sample, this clonotype turned up many times. The chain carries TRBV2 and TRBJ1-3, with 8 bases matching TRBD1. Unmatched junction bases numbered 8, after V lost 6 bases and J lost 4 bases. The germline V gene has CDR1 SNHLY and CDR2 FYNNEI. The CDR3 has 15 amino acids. The CDR3, as DNA: TGTGCCAGCAGAGAACCGGGGACAGGCGGAAACACCATATATTTT. Its protein product is CASREPGTGGNTIYF.

The chain has TRBV7-2 and TRBJ2-7, with 10 bases aligning to TRBD2. The CDR3 length is 16 residues. Per the germline V gene, CDR1 is SGHTA and CDR2 is FQGNSA. The V gene end was trimmed by 2 bases and the J gene end by 2 bases; junction bases not matched to a gene: 6. This chain's CDR3 is CASSLMVLAGAYEQYF. In nucleotides, the CDR3 is TGTGCCAGCAGCTTAATGGTCCTAGCGGGGGCCTACGAGCAGTACTTC.

V is TRBV15 and J is TRBJ2-2; a weak D match, TRBD2 (5 bases). Trimming took 0 bases from V and 4 from J, leaving 9 bases between them. CDR1 is LNHNV, CDR2 YYDKDF, per germline (reference sequence). The length of the CDR3 is 15 residues. The CDR3 coding sequence is TGTGCCACCAGCAGAGATAGGGCGGGCACCGGGGAGCTGTTTTTT. This gives the protein CATSRDRAGTGELFF.

This clonotype was seen ten or more times. V and J are TRBV15 and TRBJ2-1; a weak D match, TRBD2 (5 bases). The V end was cut by 0 bases, the J end by 0 bases, with 12 bases between. CDR3 length: 17 residues. Germline CDR1 LNHNV, CDR2 YYDKDF (reference sequence). CDR3 sequence (DNA): TGTGCCACCAGCAGAGATTATCGGGGAGCCTCCTACAATGAGCAGTTCTTC. Translating gives CATSRDYRGASYNEQFF.

This rearrangement joins TRBV20-1 to TRBJ2-7; D call uncertain. CDR3 size: 12 residues. V lost 6 bases and J lost 3, with 12 bases in between. Germline values: CDR1 DFQATT, CDR2 SNEGSKA (reference sequence). The CDR3 region is CSAYPVSYEQYF. The CDR3 nucleotides read TGCAGTGCATACCCCGTCAGCTACGAGCAGTACTTC.

In this sample, this clonotype turned up many times. This rearrangement joins TRBV6-2 or TRBV6-3 to TRBJ2-7, with 9 bases aligning to TRBD1. Germline trimming cut 0 bases from V and 4 bases from J; bases unmatched to any gene: 1. CDR1 and CDR2 (germline): MNHEY, SVGEGT. The CDR3 has 14 amino acids. This chain's CDR3 is CASSYSTGGYEQYF. CDR3 coding DNA: TGTGCCAGCAGTTACTCGACAGGGGGTTACGAGCAGTACTTC.

This clonotype was detected ten times or more. The chain couples TRBV6-1 to TRBJ2-3; 15 nucleotides match TRBD2. The germline V gene has CDR1 MNHNS and CDR2 SASEGT. This CDR3 contains 15 residues. The junction had 0 bases not matched to a gene; V was cut back by 4 bases and J by 4 bases. The DNA of the CDR3 is TGTGCCAGCAGTGGGACTAGCGGGGGGGCAGATACGCAGTATTTT. Amino acid sequence: CASSGTSGGADTQYF.

This clonotype came up a few times. The rearrangement links TRBV20-1 to TRBJ1-2; D gene unclear. The CDR3 spans 14 residues. Looked up from germline, CDR1 is DFQATT and CDR2 is SNEGSKA (reference sequence). Trimming stripped 2 bases from V and 6 bases from J, with 16 bases between. CDR3 in amino acids: CSARNIQAPNGYTF. In nucleotides, the CDR3 is TGCAGTGCTAGAAATATCCAGGCTCCAAATGGCTACACCTTC.

This clonotype was recorded at least ten times. The DNA for the CDR3 is TGCGCCAGCAGCAAGACAGGGACCACAGATACGCAGTATTTT. Its protein product is CASSKTGTTDTQYF. The V call is TRBV5-1, the J call TRBJ2-3; 7 bases are shared with TRBD1. V lost 4 bases to trimming and J lost 2 bases; unmatched junction nucleotides: 4. The CDR3 loop spans 14 amino acids. In germline, CDR1 is SGHRS, CDR2 YFSETQ. Full variable domain (rest looked up from reference TRBV5-1 and TRBJ2-3): KAGVTQTPRYLIKTRGQQVTLSCSPISGHRSVSWYQQTPGQGLQFLFEYFSETQRNKGNFPGRFSGRQFSNSRSEMNVSTLELGDSALYLCASSKTGTTDTQYFGPGTRLTVL.

This clonotype was picked up many times. The chain combines TRBV12-3 or TRBV12-4 with TRBJ1-1, with 8 bases lining up with TRBD1. Trimming at V came to 6 bases and at J to 0 bases, leaving 3 bases not matched to a gene. The CDR3 runs 14 residues. CDR3 loop: CASSKTGVNTEAFF. The DNA of the CDR3 is TGTGCCAGCAGCAAGACAGGGGTGAACACTGAAGCTTTCTTT.

A few counts support this clonotype. The V and J genes are TRBV28 and TRBJ2-1, with D hard to call. This CDR3 contains 11 residues. Germline-derived CDR1 and CDR2 are MDHEN and SYDVKM. The ends were cut back, 5 bases at V and 6 bases at J, with 5 bases in the middle. CDR3 coding DNA: TGTGCCAGCAGTAGAACCAATGAGCAGTTCTTC. Translation: CASSRTNEQFF.

This clonotype was seen ten or more times. V gene TRBV12-3 or TRBV12-4 combines with J gene TRBJ2-7, with TRBD2 matching over 11 bases. The CDR3 has 15 residues. After removal of 5 bases from V and 4 bases from J, the junction contained 7 bases not matched to a gene. The CDR3 loop reads CASSIGLAGGYEQYF. The CDR3 nucleotides read TGTGCCAGCAGTATCGGACTAGCGGGTGGTTACGAGCAGTACTTC.

This clonotype came up a few times. The rearrangement joins TRBV6-2 or TRBV6-3 to TRBJ2-7; either TRBD1 or TRBD2 may fit D (5 bases each). The CDR3 runs 13 residues. Trimming pared 7 bases from V and 3 bases from J, leaving 13 bases between. CDR1 MNHEY and CDR2 SVGEGT come from the germline V gene. The CDR3: CASTNAGSYEQYF. The CDR3 region has the DNA TGTGCCAGCACTAACGCAGGGAGCTACGAGCAGTACTTC.